This TCR beta chain was recorded in a study of cytomegalovirus exposure and HLA in healthy donors. About the research overall: From HLA-typed donors, an early data release held some 80 million unique TCRs. The study, taken as a whole, reports: In a later analysis, CMV-associated beta chains were mostly HLA-associated, it appeared.

Though probably carrying unrecorded immune exposures, donors were nominally healthy at sampling. This CDR3 spans 19 amino acids. Trimming stripped 4 bases from V and 1 base from J, with 26 bases between. The germline CDR1 and CDR2 sequences are SNHLY and FYNNEI. The sample holds one count of this clone. Antigen: not known. The study ran its PCR with 60 Vbeta and 13 Jbeta primers. The method was immunoSEQ multiplex PCR; TCRdb's version includes in-frame clones alone and lacks a portion of them. The top ten hold about 2.5% of the sample, which has 150,000 to 200,000 clones, 75% to 85% seen once. The chain uses TRBV2 and TRBJ2-7; possible D gene TRBD2, 5 bases. The clonotype was recovered from a woman between 50 and 59 years old in good health and CMV-seronegative. What was sequenced was PBMCs. The CDR3 bases are TGTGCCAGCAGTGTGCGGGTGTATAACAGAATCCCCCCTTCCTACGAGCAGTACTTC. Its protein is CASSVRVYNRIPPSYEQYF.